This passage covers 11 T cell receptor beta chains from one sample sequenced in a study of PD-1 blockade in classical Hodgkin lymphoma. Relapses following autologous stem cell transplantation were seen in all patients, with brentuximab vedotin exposure varying. Starting with thawed PBMCs, CD4+ T cells were purified by magnetic negative selection. Clones were sequenced by immunoSEQ multiplex PCR, and TCRdb holds only the in-frame ones, with some missing. The repertoire holds tens of thousands of clones, with more than 60% as singletons. Sequences were derived from CD4+ T cells from blood, sampled at baseline. Receptors were obtained from a human donor with classical Hodgkin lymphoma.

This chain connects TRBV28 to TRBJ1-4; the D is unclear. CDR3 length equals 14 residues. CDR1 and CDR2 from the germline V gene are MDHEN and SYDVKM. The V gene lost 3 bases and the J gene lost 5 bases, with 10 bases spanning the gap. CDR3 coding DNA: TGTGCCAGCAGTTTTTTGAGGGAGAATGAAAAACTGTTTTTT. Amino acid sequence: CASSFLRENEKLFF.

V is TRBV7-9 and J is TRBJ1-6; tentatively, D is TRBD1 (5 bases). V lost 5 bases and J lost 4, with 15 bases in between. The CDR3 covers 16 residues. From germline, CDR1 is SEHNR and CDR2 FQNEAQ (reference sequence). The CDR3 coding sequence is TGTGCCAGCAGCCTCAGTATGGGGGGTTATAATTCACCCCTCCACTTT. Protein product: CASSLSMGGYNSPLHF.

This clone has just a few counts. The chain links TRBV19 to TRBJ1-1; TRBD1 matches 8 bases. The germline gives CDR1 LNHDA, CDR2 SQIVND (reference sequence). Trimming at V came to 0 bases and at J to 8 bases, leaving 8 bases not matched to a gene. CDR3 length equals 15 residues. CDR3 in amino acids: CASSIDPGRGPEAFF. Here the CDR3 DNA reads TGTGCCAGTAGTATAGATCCTGGCAGGGGGCCCGAAGCTTTCTTT.

This chain links TRBV7-9 with TRBJ1-1, with D possibly being TRBD1 (5 bases). The CDR3 has 13 residues. V shed 5 bases and J shed 4 bases, with 11 bases lying between them. Germline assignment: CDR1 SEHNR and CDR2 FQNEAQ (reference sequence). CDR3 coding DNA: TGTGCCAGCAGCCGCGGGCAGGGCACTGAAGCTTTCTTT. Translating it yields CASSRGQGTEAFF.

This chain joins TRBV10-3 and TRBJ1-4, with D tentatively TRBD1 (5 bases). The germline V gene has CDR1 ENHRY and CDR2 SYGVKD. V gave up 4 bases and J gave up 5 bases, with 14 bases separating them. The CDR3 consists of 15 residues. The CDR3 spells CAISGGPVLNEKLFF. The CDR3 DNA follows: TGTGCCATCAGTGGGGGACCGGTCCTCAATGAAAAACTGTTTTTT.

The chain carries TRBV19 and TRBJ2-7, with 8 bases matching TRBD1. Germline CDR1 and CDR2: LNHDA and SQIVND (reference sequence). There are 13 residues in the CDR3. The V segment lost 7 bases and the J segment 5 bases; nucleotides outside the gene matches: 7. The CDR3 nucleotides read TGTGCCAGTACCTTTGGACAGGGTGACGAGCAGTACTTC. It translates to CASTFGQGDEQYF. Combining the CDR3 with reference TRBV19 and TRBJ2-7 gives the whole variable domain DGGITQSPKYLFRKEGQNVTLSCEQNLNHDAMYWYRQDPGQGLRLIYYSQIVNDFQKGDIAEGYSVSREKKESFPLTVTSAQKNPTAFYLCASTFGQGDEQYFGPGTRLTVT.

The J gene is TRBJ1-4, the V gene TRBV27, with a tentative D call TRBD1 (6 bases). The V and J ends lost 6 bases and 2 bases respectively, with 16 bases between them. CDR3 length: 16 residues. Germline CDR1 reads MNHEY; CDR2 reads SMNVEV (reference sequence). In DNA form, the CDR3 reads TGTGCCAGCAGGTCCACCAGGGGAGTTACTAATGAAAAACTGTTTTTT. Residues: CASRSTRGVTNEKLFF.

CDR3 residues: CASSLLGQSISPLHF. The CDR3 nucleotides are TGTGCCAGCAGTTTATTAGGACAGTCTATTTCACCCCTCCACTTT. This chain joins TRBV27 and TRBJ1-6, with a tentative D call TRBD1 (6 bases). Germline V CDR1 and CDR2: MNHEY, SMNVEV (reference sequence). The CDR3 sequence is 15 residues long. The V and J ends lost 1 base and 9 bases respectively, with 13 bases between them.

The chain recombines TRBV11-2 with TRBJ1-4, with 7 bases aligning to TRBD1. The junction had 11 bases not matched to a gene; V was cut back by 5 bases and J by 5 bases. This CDR3 contains 16 residues. Germline CDR1 reads SGHAT; CDR2 reads FQNNGV. CDR3 protein: CASSRGGPTGNEKLFF. CDR3 sequence (DNA): TGTGCCAGCAGCCGAGGGGGGCCGACAGGGAATGAAAAACTGTTTTTT.

J is TRBJ2-7 and V is TRBV4-2, with 8 nucleotides matching TRBD2. Per germline, CDR1 LGHNA and CDR2 YNFKEQ. The ends lost 4 bases at V and 3 bases at J; junction bases unmatched: 5. The CDR3 loop spans 14 amino acids. Here the CDR3 reads CASSPTSALYEQYF. The CDR3 DNA is TGTGCCAGCAGCCCGACTAGCGCGCTCTACGAGCAGTACTTC.

The rearrangement uses TRBV7-9 and TRBJ1-5; TRBD1 aligns across 9 bases. With 7 bases clipped from V and 5 bases from J, the junction kept 12 bases outside the gene matches. Germline CDR1 is SEHNR and CDR2 is FQNEAQ (reference sequence). The CDR3 loop spans 16 amino acids. The CDR3 protein is CASTPGERTGDQPQHF. The CDR3 coding sequence is TGTGCCAGCACCCCCGGCGAGCGGACAGGGGATCAGCCCCAGCATTTT.